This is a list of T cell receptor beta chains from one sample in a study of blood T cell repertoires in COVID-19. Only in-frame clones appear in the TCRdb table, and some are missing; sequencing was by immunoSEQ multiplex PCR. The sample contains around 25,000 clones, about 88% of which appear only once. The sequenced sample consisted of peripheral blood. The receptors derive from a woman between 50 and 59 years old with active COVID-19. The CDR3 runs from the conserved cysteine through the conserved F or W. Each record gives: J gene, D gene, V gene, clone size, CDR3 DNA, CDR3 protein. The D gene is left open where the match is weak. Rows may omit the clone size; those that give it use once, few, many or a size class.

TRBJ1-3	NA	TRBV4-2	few	TGTGCCAGCAGCCAACTTGGACAGATGTCTGGAAACACCATATATTTT	CASSQLGQMSGNTIYF
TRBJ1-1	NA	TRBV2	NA	TGTGCCAGCAGTGGAGCCGGGAGAGCCACTGAAGCTTTCTTT	CASSGAGRATEAFF
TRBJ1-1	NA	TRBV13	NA	TGTGCCAGCAGCCCAGGCGGGGGAACTGAAGCTTTCTTT	CASSPGGGTEAFF
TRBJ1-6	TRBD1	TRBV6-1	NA	TGTGCCAGCAGTGAAACACCCGGGACAGGGCATTCACCCCTCCACTTT	CASSETPGTGHSPLHF
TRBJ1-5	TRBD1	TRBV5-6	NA	TGTGCCAGCAGTTCGGACAGGGGCTATAGCAATCAGCCCCAGCATTTT	CASSSDRGYSNQPQHF
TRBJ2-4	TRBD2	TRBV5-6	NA	TGTGCCAGCAGCGCTGCCCTAGCGGGAGGGCCCCGGGCCAAAAACATTCAGTACTTC	CASSAALAGGPRAKNIQYF
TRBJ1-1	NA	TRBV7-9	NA	TGTGCCAGCAGCTGGAGTAACACTGAAGCTTTCTTT	CASSWSNTEAFF
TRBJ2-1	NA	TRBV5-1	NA	TGCGCCAGCAGCCCCGGAATGAACAGGGCCACCAATGAGCAGTTCTTC	CASSPGMNRATNEQFF
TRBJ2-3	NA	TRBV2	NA	TGTGCCAGCAGGAACAGGTACCACACAGATACGCAGTATTTT	CASRNRYHTDTQYF
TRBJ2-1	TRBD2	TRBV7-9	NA	TGTGCCAGCACCAGACTAGCGGGGGACTGGGATGAGCAGTTCTTC	CASTRLAGDWDEQFF
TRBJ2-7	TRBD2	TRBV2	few	TGTGCCAGCAAGGGACTAGCGGAAGTTCGCGGATCCTACGAGCAGTACTTC	CASKGLAEVRGSYEQYF
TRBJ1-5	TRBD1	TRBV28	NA	TGTGCCAGCAGCCGTATCAGACAGGGAAGAGGTCAGCCCCAGCATTTT	CASSRIRQGRGQPQHF
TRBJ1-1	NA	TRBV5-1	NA	TGCGCCAGCAGCTTCTCAGGGAAGTGGGGCACTGAAGCTTTCTTT	CASSFSGKWGTEAFF
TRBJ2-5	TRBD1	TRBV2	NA	TGTGCCAGCAGCAGGGGGCAGTGGGAGACCCAGTACTTC	CASSRGQWETQYF